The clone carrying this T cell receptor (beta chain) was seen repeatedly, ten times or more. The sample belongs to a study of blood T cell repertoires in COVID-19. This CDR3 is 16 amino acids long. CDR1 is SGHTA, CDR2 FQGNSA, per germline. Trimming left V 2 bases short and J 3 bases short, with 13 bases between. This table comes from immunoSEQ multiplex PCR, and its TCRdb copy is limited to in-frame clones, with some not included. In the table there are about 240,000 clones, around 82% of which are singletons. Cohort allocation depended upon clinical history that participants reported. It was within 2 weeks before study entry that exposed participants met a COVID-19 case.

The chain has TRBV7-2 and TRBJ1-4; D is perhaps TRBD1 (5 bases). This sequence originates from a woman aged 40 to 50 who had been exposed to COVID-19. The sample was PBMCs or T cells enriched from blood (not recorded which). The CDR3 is CASSLIVTAPNEKLFF. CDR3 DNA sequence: TGTGCCAGCAGCTTAATCGTGACAGCTCCTAATGAAAAACTGTTTTTT.